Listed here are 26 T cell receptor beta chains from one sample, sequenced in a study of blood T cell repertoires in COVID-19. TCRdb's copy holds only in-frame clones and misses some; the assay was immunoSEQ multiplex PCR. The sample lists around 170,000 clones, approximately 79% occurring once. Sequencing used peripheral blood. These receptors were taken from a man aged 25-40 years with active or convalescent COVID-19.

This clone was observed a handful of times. The CDR3 is CASSPTDTGELFF. For the CDR3, the DNA is TGTGCCAGCAGTCCGACAGACACCGGGGAGCTGTTTTTT. The V call is TRBV6-2 or TRBV6-3, the J call TRBJ2-2; tentatively, D is TRBD1 (5 bases). CDR1 is MNHEY, CDR2 SVGEGT, per germline. Trimming took off 5 bases at V and 3 bases at J, with 7 bases between the two ends. This CDR3 spans 13 amino acids.

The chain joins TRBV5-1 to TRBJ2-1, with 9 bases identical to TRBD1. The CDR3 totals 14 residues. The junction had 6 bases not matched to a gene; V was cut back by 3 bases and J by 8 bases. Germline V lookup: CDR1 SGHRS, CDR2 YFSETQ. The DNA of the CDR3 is TGCGCCAGCAGCTGGGGACAGGGTAGCGATGAGCAGTTCTTC. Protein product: CASSWGQGSDEQFF.

The CDR3 region has the DNA TGTGCCAGCAGGAGCCAAGAGACCCAGTACTTC. Protein: CASRSQETQYF. This sequence joins TRBV2 and TRBJ2-5, with unresolved D. This CDR3 spans 11 amino acids. Germline V gene data show CDR1 as SNHLY and CDR2 as FYNNEI. Trimming pared 6 bases from V and 1 base from J, leaving 3 bases between.

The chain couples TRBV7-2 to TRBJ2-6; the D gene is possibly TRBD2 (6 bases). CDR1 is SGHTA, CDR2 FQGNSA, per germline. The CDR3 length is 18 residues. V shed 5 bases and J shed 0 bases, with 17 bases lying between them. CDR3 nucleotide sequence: TGTGCCAGCAGCCCCGACGGGAGTTGGGTCTCTGGGGCCAACGTCCTGACTTTC. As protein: CASSPDGSWVSGANVLTF.

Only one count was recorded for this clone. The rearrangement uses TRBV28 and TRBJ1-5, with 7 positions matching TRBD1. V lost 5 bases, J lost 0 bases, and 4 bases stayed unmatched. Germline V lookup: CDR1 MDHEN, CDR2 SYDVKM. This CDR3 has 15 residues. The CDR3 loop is CASSEQGISNQPQHF. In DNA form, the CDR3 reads TGTGCCAGCAGTGAACAGGGGATTAGCAATCAGCCCCAGCATTTT.

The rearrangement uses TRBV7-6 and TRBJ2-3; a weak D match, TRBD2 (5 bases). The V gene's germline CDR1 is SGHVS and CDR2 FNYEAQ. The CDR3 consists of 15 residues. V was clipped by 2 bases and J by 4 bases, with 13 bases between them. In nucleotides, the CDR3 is TGTGCCAGCAGCTTACCGGAAGAGGGCCCAGATACGCAGTATTTT. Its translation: CASSLPEEGPDTQYF.

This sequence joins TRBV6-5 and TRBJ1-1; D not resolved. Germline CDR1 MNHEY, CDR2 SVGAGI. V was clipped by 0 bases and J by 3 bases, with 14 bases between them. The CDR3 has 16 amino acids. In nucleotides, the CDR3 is TGTGCCAGCAGTTACTCGTGGGCCAGGTGGGACACTGAAGCTTTCTTT. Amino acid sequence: CASSYSWARWDTEAFF.

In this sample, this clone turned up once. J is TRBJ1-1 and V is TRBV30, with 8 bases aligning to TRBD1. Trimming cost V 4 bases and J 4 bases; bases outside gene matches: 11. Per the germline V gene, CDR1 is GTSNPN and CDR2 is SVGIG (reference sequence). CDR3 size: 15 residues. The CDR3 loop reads CAWKSPGTGSTEAFF. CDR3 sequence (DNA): TGTGCCTGGAAAAGCCCCGGGACAGGTTCCACTGAAGCTTTCTTT. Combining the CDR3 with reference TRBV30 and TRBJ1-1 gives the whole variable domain SQTIHQWPATLVQPVGSPLSLECTVEGTSNPNLYWYRQAAGRGLQLLFYSVGIGQISSEVPQNLSASRPQDRQFILSSKKLLLSDSGFYLCAWKSPGTGSTEAFFGQGTRLTVV.

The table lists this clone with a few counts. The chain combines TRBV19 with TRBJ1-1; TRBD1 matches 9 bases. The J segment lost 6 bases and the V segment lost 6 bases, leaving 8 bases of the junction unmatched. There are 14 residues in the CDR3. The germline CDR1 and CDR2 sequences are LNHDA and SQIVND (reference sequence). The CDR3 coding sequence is TGTGCCAGTAGGGCCGGGACAGGGTACTCTGAAGCTTTCTTT. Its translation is CASRAGTGYSEAFF.

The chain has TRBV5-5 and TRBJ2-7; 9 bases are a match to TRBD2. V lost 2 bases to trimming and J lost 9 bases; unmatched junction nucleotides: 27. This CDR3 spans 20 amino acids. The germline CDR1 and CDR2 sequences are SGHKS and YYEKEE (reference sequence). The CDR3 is CASSFPTEAGGRSGSLGQYF. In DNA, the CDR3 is TGTGCCAGCAGCTTCCCGACAGAAGCGGGAGGACGGTCGGGCTCCTTAGGGCAGTACTTC. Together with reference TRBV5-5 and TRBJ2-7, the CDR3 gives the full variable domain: DAGVTQSPTHLIKTRGQQVTLRCSPISGHKSVSWYQQVLGQGPQFIFQYYEKEERGRGNFPDRFSARQFPNYSSELNVNALLLGDSALYLCASSFPTEAGGRSGSLGQYFGPGTRLTVT.

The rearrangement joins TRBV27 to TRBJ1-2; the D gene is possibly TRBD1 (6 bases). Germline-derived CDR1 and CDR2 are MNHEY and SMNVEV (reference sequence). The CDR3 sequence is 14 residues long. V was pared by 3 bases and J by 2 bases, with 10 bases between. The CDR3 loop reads CASSFWGQNYGYTF. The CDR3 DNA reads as TGTGCCAGCAGTTTCTGGGGACAAAACTATGGCTACACCTTC.

The CDR3 loop reads CASMTFGGRPSEQFF. The CDR3 bases are TGTGCCAGTATGACCTTTGGCGGGAGGCCTTCGGAGCAGTTCTTC. The chain links TRBV19 to TRBJ2-1; TRBD2 matches 8 bases. Losses at the gene ends were 7 bases for V and 10 bases for J; bases not matched to a gene: 15. CDR3 length equals 15 residues. Germline values: CDR1 LNHDA, CDR2 SQIVND (reference sequence).

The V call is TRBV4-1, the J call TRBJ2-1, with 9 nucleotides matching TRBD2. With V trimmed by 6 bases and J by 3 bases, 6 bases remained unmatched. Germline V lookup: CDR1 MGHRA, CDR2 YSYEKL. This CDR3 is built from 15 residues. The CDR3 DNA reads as TGCGCCAGCAGACTTAGCGGGAGTATCTACAATGAGCAGTTCTTC. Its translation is CASRLSGSIYNEQFF.

The CDR3 sequence: CASSLEAGDYGYTF. Written as DNA, the CDR3 is TGCGCCAGCAGCTTGGAGGCAGGGGACTATGGCTACACCTTC. The chain has TRBV5-1 and TRBJ1-2; possible D gene TRBD1, 6 bases. The ends were cut back, 0 bases at V and 3 bases at J, with 9 bases in the middle. Looked up from germline, CDR1 is SGHRS and CDR2 is YFSETQ. CDR3 size: 14 residues.

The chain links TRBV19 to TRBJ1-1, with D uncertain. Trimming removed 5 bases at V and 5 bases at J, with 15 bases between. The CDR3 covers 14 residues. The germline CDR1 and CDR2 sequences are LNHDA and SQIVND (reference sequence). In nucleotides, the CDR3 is TGTGCCAGTAGTGCCCCGCAAATCAGGACTGAAGCTTTCTTT. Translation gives CASSAPQIRTEAFF.

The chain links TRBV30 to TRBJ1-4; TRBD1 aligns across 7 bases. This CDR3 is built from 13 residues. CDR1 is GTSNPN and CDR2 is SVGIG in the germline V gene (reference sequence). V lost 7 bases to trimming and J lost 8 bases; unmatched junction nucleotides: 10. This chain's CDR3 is CASNRGRNEKLFF. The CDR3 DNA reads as TGTGCCTCCAACAGGGGAAGGAACGAAAAACTGTTTTTT. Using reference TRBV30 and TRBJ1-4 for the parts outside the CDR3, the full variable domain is SQTIHQWPATLVQPVGSPLSLECTVEGTSNPNLYWYRQAAGRGLQLLFYSVGIGQISSEVPQNLSASRPQDRQFILSSKKLLLSDSGFYLCASNRGRNEKLFFGSGTQLSVL.

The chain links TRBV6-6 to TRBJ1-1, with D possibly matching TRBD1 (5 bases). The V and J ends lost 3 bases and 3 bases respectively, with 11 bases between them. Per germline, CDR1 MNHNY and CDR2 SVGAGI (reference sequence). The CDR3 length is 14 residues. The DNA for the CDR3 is TGTGCCAGCAGTTATCAGCAGGGTCACACTGAAGCTTTCTTT. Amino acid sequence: CASSYQQGHTEAFF.

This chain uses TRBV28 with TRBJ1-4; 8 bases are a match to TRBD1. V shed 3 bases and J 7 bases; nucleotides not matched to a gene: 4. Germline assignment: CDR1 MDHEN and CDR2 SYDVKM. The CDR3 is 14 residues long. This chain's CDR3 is CASSFADRVEKLFF. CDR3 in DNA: TGTGCCAGCAGTTTTGCGGACAGGGTTGAAAAACTGTTTTTT. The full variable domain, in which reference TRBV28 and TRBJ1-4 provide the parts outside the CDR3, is DVKVTQSSRYLVKRTGEKVFLECVQDMDHENMFWYRQDPGLGLRLIYFSYDVKMKEKGDIPEGYSVSREKKERFSLILESASTNQTSMYLCASSFADRVEKLFFGSGTQLSVL.

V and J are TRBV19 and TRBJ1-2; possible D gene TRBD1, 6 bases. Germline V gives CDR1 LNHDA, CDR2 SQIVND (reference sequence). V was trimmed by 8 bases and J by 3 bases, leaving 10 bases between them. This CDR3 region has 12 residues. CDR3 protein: CASRPGDYGYTF. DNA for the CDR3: TGTGCCAGTCGGCCAGGGGACTATGGCTACACCTTC.

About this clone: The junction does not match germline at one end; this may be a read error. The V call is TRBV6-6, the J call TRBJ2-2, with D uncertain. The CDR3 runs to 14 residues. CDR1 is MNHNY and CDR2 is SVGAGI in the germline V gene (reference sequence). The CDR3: CASTPLRNIGELFF. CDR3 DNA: TGTGCCAGCACTCCACTCAGGAACATCGGGGAGCTGTTTTTT.

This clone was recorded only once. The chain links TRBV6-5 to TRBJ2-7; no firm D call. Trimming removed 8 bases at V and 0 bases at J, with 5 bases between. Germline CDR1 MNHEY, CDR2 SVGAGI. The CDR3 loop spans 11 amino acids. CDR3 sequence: CASGSSYEQYV. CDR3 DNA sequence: TGTGCCAGCGGTAGCTCCTACGAGCAGTACGTC.

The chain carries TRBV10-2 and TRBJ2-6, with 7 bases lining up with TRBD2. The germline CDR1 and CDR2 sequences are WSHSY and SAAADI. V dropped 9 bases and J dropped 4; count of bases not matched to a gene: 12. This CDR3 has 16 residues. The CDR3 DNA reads TGCGCCAGTGAAGGCGGGGGTACTATGGGGGCCAACGTCCTGACTTTC. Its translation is CASEGGGTMGANVLTF.

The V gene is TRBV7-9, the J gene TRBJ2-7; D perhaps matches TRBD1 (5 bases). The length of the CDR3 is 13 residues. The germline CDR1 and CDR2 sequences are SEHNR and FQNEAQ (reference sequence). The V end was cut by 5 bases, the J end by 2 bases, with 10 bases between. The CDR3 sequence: CASSTSTAYEQYF. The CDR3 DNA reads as TGTGCCAGCAGCACGTCGACAGCCTACGAGCAGTACTTC.

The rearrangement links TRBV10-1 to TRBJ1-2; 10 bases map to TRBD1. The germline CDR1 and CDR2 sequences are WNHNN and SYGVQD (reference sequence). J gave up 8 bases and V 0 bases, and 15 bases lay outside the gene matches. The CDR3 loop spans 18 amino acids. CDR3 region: CASSESGTRTGGFEGYTF. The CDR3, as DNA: TGCGCCAGCAGTGAGTCCGGTACAAGGACAGGGGGATTCGAAGGCTACACCTTC.

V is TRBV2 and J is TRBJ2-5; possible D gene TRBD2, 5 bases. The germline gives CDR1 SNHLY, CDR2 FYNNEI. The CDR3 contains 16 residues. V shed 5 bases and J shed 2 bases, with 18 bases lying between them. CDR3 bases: TGTGCCAGCAGTTACTCCGAGAGGGCCCGGCAAGAGACCCAGTACTTC. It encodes CASSYSERARQETQYF.

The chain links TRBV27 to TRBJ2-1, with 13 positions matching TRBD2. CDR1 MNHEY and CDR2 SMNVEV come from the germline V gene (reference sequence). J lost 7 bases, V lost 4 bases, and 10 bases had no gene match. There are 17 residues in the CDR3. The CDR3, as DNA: TGTGCCAGCAGTTCACCCTCGACTAGCGGGAGGACGAATGAGCAGTTCTTC. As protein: CASSSPSTSGRTNEQFF.